Sequencing of this TCR beta chain was carried out in a study of cytotoxic CD8 clonotypes in ibrutinib-treated CLL. Study in general: After a median around 12 months on treatment (6 to 36), response samples were drawn. Study-wide findings and caveats: The public clonotypes identified were infrequent and showed contraction or stability on treatment.

Method: immunoSEQ multiplex PCR; TCRdb's copy keeps in-frame clones and lacks some. Of over 95,000 clones in the sample, about 50% were seen once. With regard to this clone: Its specificity is not known.

CDR1 is SEHNR and CDR2 is FQNEAQ in the germline V gene (reference sequence). The CDR3 spans 18 residues. V trimming: 6 bases; J trimming: 0 bases; junction bases outside the gene matches: 7. The input for sequencing was PBMCs, taken after 24 months of ibrutinib treatment. This sequence originates from a human donor with chronic lymphocytic leukemia. The V call is TRBV7-9, the J call TRBJ2-2, with 13 bases aligning to TRBD2. CDR3 coding DNA: TGTGCCAGCAGTTCCCGGACTAGCGGGGGCCCGAACACCGGGGAGCTGTTTTTT. Protein: CASSSRTSGGPNTGELFF.